The 30 T cell receptor beta chains listed next were all sequenced from one sample in a study of blood T cell repertoires in COVID-19. Here immunoSEQ multiplex PCR was the method, and the copy in TCRdb shows in-frame clones only, minus some. Counted here are about 200,000 clones, 70% to 80% occurring once; the ten biggest clones make up almost 6%. The specimen sequenced was peripheral blood. All receptors come from a woman in her forties with COVID-19, enrolled during active disease.

The CDR3 coding sequence is TGTGCCAGCAGTTTTTCGGGCAGCCTAGCTTCCTACGAGCAGTACTTC. Its translation is CASSFSGSLASYEQYF. The V call is TRBV27, the J call TRBJ2-7; D is possibly TRBD2 (5 bases). CDR1 is MNHEY and CDR2 is SMNVEV in the germline V gene (reference sequence). This CDR3 region has 16 residues. Trimming took 3 bases from V and 1 from J, leaving 16 bases between them.

In nucleotides, the CDR3 is TGTGCCAGCAGCTTATCTTGGCGGACTAGCGGGAGTAAAATCCAGTTCTTC. It specifies CASSLSWRTSGSKIQFF. The chain links TRBV7-9 to TRBJ2-1, with TRBD2 matching 13 bases. The CDR3 runs to 17 residues. Germline loops: CDR1 SEHNR, CDR2 FQNEAQ (reference sequence). Germline trimming cut 2 bases from V and 13 bases from J; bases unmatched to any gene: 14.

CDR3 nucleotides: TGTGCCAGCAGGTGGGGGGATCAGCCCCAGCATTTT. It encodes CASRWGDQPQHF. This sequence joins TRBV2 and TRBJ1-5; a weak D match, TRBD1 (5 bases). V was cut by 6 bases and J by 5 bases, with 8 bases left in between. Germline V gives CDR1 SNHLY, CDR2 FYNNEI. The CDR3 covers 12 residues. The full variable domain, with the rest looked up from reference TRBV2 and TRBJ1-5, is EPEVTQTPSHQVTQMGQEVILRCVPISNHLYFYWYRQILGQKVEFLVSFYNNEISEKSEIFDDQFSVERPDGSNFTLKIRSTKLEDSAMYFCASRWGDQPQHFGDGTRLSIL.

This chain joins TRBV14 and TRBJ1-3; TRBD1 might be the D (6 bases). Trimming cost V 1 base and J 0 bases, with 10 bases left between them. Germline CDR1 is SGHDN and CDR2 is FVKESK. The CDR3 spans 16 residues. CDR3 DNA: TGTGCCAGCAGCCAAGTCCGCAGGGGCTCTGGAAACACCATATATTTT. Translation: CASSQVRRGSGNTIYF.

CDR3 protein: CASSLMGAARGNTIYF. CDR3 nucleotides: TGTGCCAGCAGCTTAATGGGGGCCGCCCGGGGAAACACCATATATTTT. This chain joins TRBV13 and TRBJ1-3; maybe TRBD1 (6 bases). CDR1 and CDR2 (germline): PRHDT, FYEKMQ (reference sequence). Trimming took off 2 bases at V and 4 bases at J, with 15 bases between the two ends. CDR3 length: 16 amino acids.

The genes are TRBV27 and TRBJ1-5; tentative D call: TRBD1 (5 bases). The CDR3 totals 14 residues. CDR1 and CDR2 (germline): MNHEY, SMNVEV (reference sequence). Trimming took 3 bases from V and 3 from J, leaving 9 bases between them. The CDR3 protein is CASSFQGTNQPQHF. Here the CDR3 DNA reads TGTGCCAGCAGTTTCCAGGGTACCAATCAGCCCCAGCATTTT.

This chain connects TRBV27 to TRBJ2-2; D is ambiguous. The CDR3 is 14 residues long. Trimming stripped 6 bases from V and 2 bases from J, with 10 bases between. The germline V gene encodes CDR1 MNHEY and CDR2 SMNVEV (reference sequence). The CDR3 region has the DNA TGTGCCAGCAGCACGGTTTACAACACCGGGGAGCTGTTTTTT. This sequence encodes CASSTVYNTGELFF.

The V gene is TRBV2, the J gene TRBJ1-1; no reliable D call. This CDR3 has 13 amino acids. Trimming shortened V by 11 bases and J by 0 bases, and 13 bases separated the two germline ends. Germline lookup yields CDR1 SNHLY and CDR2 FYNNEI. CDR3: CARSAVMNTEAFF. The CDR3 coding sequence is TGTGCCCGTTCAGCGGTCATGAACACTGAAGCTTTCTTT.

The chain couples TRBV7-2 to TRBJ1-4; D remains ambiguous. This CDR3 has 14 amino acids. V shed 6 bases and J shed 8 bases, with 16 bases lying between them. CDR1 SGHTA and CDR2 FQGNSA come from the germline V gene. The CDR3 loop reads CASSSPSLGEKLFF. The DNA for the CDR3 is TGTGCCAGCAGTTCACCGAGCCTAGGCGAAAAACTGTTTTTT.

The V and J genes are TRBV2 and TRBJ2-1; 11 nucleotides line up with TRBD2. Germline-derived CDR1 and CDR2 are SNHLY and FYNNEI. With 10 bases clipped from V and 2 bases from J, the junction kept 1 base outside the gene matches. The CDR3 runs 13 residues. This CDR3 reads CATGLAAYNEQFF. CDR3 coding DNA: TGTGCCACGGGACTAGCGGCCTACAATGAGCAGTTCTTC.

This clone was seen only a few times. The chain recombines TRBV5-1 with TRBJ1-1, with D possibly TRBD1 on 5 matching bases. Germline CDR1 SGHRS, CDR2 YFSETQ. CDR3 length equals 15 residues. V lost 6 bases, J lost 1 base, and 16 bases lay in between. This chain's CDR3 is CASTFGGGANTEAFF. The CDR3 DNA sequence: TGCGCCAGCACCTTCGGGGGAGGGGCGAACACTGAAGCTTTCTTT.

The V and J genes are TRBV12-3 or TRBV12-4 and TRBJ1-2, with D possibly TRBD1 on 5 matching bases. This CDR3 has 12 residues. The V gene lost 1 base and the J gene lost 6 bases, with 6 bases spanning the gap. CDR3 region: CASSLEGHGYTF. Here the CDR3 DNA reads TGTGCCAGCAGTTTAGAGGGGCATGGCTACACCTTC.

V is TRBV10-1 and J is TRBJ1-5; D is uncertain. The CDR3 contains 10 residues. The V end lost 8 bases, the J end lost 6 bases, and 5 bases lay between the germline ends. Germline CDR1 is WNHNN and CDR2 is SYGVQD (reference sequence). Here the CDR3 reads CASPGQPQHF. The CDR3, as DNA: TGCGCCAGCCCGGGTCAGCCCCAGCATTTT.

The gene calls are TRBV19 and TRBJ2-2; 10 positions match TRBD1. Germline V CDR1 and CDR2: LNHDA, SQIVND (reference sequence). This CDR3 contains 15 residues. Unmatched junction bases numbered 3, after V lost 5 bases and J lost 3 bases. The CDR3 DNA reads as TGTGCCAGTAGTTTGGGACAGGGGCACACCGGGGAGCTGTTTTTT. Translating it yields CASSLGQGHTGELFF.

The chain uses TRBV5-4 and TRBJ2-7; 9 nucleotides align to TRBD2. J gave up 6 bases and V 3 bases, and 10 bases lay outside the gene matches. Germline lookup yields CDR1 SGHNT and CDR2 YYREEE (reference sequence). The CDR3 consists of 15 residues. Here the CDR3 DNA reads TGTGCCAGCAGCTCGGTAGCGGGAGCGTCGGCCGAGCAGTACTTC. Translating gives CASSSVAGASAEQYF.

This sequence joins TRBV10-3 and TRBJ1-2; possible D gene TRBD1, 6 bases. This CDR3 contains 14 residues. Trimming took 4 bases from V and 5 from J, leaving 14 bases between them. The germline CDR1 and CDR2 sequences are ENHRY and SYGVKD. DNA of the CDR3: TGTGCCATCAGTGGGACAGCCCTTGGGTATGGCTACACCTTC. Its protein product is CAISGTALGYGYTF.

The J gene is TRBJ2-7, the V gene TRBV30, with TRBD2 identical over 7 bases. Germline V lookup: CDR1 GTSNPN, CDR2 SVGIG (reference sequence). V trimming: 0 bases; J trimming: 2 bases; junction bases outside the gene matches: 4. CDR3 length: 14 residues. The CDR3 protein is CAWSVGGMTYEQYF. CDR3 nucleotide sequence: TGTGCCTGGAGTGTGGGAGGGATGACCTACGAGCAGTACTTC.

The chain couples TRBV29-1 to TRBJ2-2, with unresolved D. There are 10 residues in the CDR3. Germline values: CDR1 SQVTM, CDR2 ANQGSEA. V was clipped by 5 bases and J by 6 bases, with 4 bases between them. The CDR3 DNA sequence: TGCAGCGTTCACTCCGGGGAGCTGTTTTTT. It yields the protein CSVHSGELFF.

V and J are TRBV6-2 or TRBV6-3 and TRBJ1-2, with no clear D. V was trimmed by 5 bases and J by 3 bases, leaving 10 bases between them. Germline V lookup: CDR1 MNHEY, CDR2 SVGEGT. CDR3 size: 13 residues. CDR3 nucleotide sequence: TGTGCCAGCAGTCCACAGATAGACTATGGCTACACCTTC. Its protein is CASSPQIDYGYTF.

This chain uses TRBV4-1 with TRBJ1-2; unclear D gene. From germline, CDR1 is MGHRA and CDR2 YSYEKL. CDR3 length: 15 residues. The germline V and J ends were trimmed by 0 bases and 3 bases, with 11 bases remaining between them. CDR3 coding DNA: TGCGCCAGCAGCCAAGATTTATGGCAGGACTATGGCTACACCTTC. Amino acids: CASSQDLWQDYGYTF.

In this sample, this clone turned up many times. The chain has TRBV4-1 and TRBJ1-2; D is undetermined. Germline CDR1 reads MGHRA; CDR2 reads YSYEKL. Trimming pared 3 bases from V and 6 bases from J, leaving 17 bases between. This CDR3 contains 15 residues. The CDR3 coding sequence is TGCGCCAGCAGCCAGGAAGGGTCGGGGTTCGATGGCTACACCTTC. This codes for CASSQEGSGFDGYTF.

The chain combines TRBV4-1 with TRBJ2-1; 11 bases align to TRBD2. J was trimmed by 4 bases and V by 3 bases; bases with no gene match: 5. The CDR3 runs to 16 residues. Germline-derived CDR1 and CDR2 are MGHRA and YSYEKL. CDR3: CASSQTSGDLYNEQFF. CDR3 DNA sequence: TGCGCCAGCAGCCAGACTAGCGGGGACCTTTACAATGAGCAGTTCTTC.

In the case of this clone: The identical CDR3 is also encoded by other nucleotide sequences in the sample. V is TRBV7-3 and J is TRBJ2-2, with 7 bases matching TRBD1. The CDR3 length is 14 residues. The J segment lost 8 bases and the V segment lost 4 bases, leaving 7 bases of the junction unmatched. CDR1 and CDR2 from the germline V gene are SGHTA and FQGTGA. In DNA, the CDR3 is TGTGCCAGCAGCTCACAGGGGTTAGGGGGGGAGCTGTTTTTT. Translated, it gives CASSSQGLGGELFF.

This sequence joins TRBV15 and TRBJ2-3, with 13 bases lining up with TRBD2. The CDR3 has 17 amino acids. Germline loops: CDR1 LNHNV, CDR2 YYDKDF (reference sequence). The V and J ends lost 1 base and 2 bases, in that order; junction bases with no gene match: 3. The CDR3 region is CATSRGLAGGSTDTQYF. The CDR3 DNA is TGTGCCACCAGCAGAGGACTAGCGGGGGGTTCCACAGATACGCAGTATTTT.

The rearrangement joins TRBV11-2 to TRBJ1-2; D remains ambiguous. Germline values: CDR1 SGHAT, CDR2 FQNNGV. The V and J ends lost 5 bases and 3 bases respectively, with 10 bases between them. This CDR3 has 13 residues. The CDR3 spells CASSALGYYGYTF. The CDR3 coding sequence is TGTGCCAGCAGCGCCCTCGGGTACTATGGCTACACCTTC.

This clone has ten or more counts. This sequence joins TRBV2 and TRBJ1-1, with D perhaps TRBD1 (6 bases). This CDR3 has 15 residues. Looked up from germline, CDR1 is SNHLY and CDR2 is FYNNEI. V was clipped by 2 bases and J by 8 bases, with 18 bases between them. The CDR3 region is CASSEFDGTYSEAFF. The CDR3 nucleotides read TGTGCCAGCAGTGAATTCGACGGGACATATTCGGAAGCTTTCTTT.

This clone was seen once. The chain links TRBV29-1 to TRBJ1-2, with D possibly TRBD1 on 6 matching bases. The V end was cut by 7 bases, the J end by 4 bases, with 19 bases between. The CDR3 is 14 amino acids. Germline CDR1 SQVTM, CDR2 ANQGSEA. The CDR3 bases are TGCAGCGCCTCCTCCCGCACAGGGCCCTATGGCTACACCTTC. It is translated as CSASSRTGPYGYTF.

This clone appeared a single time. The CDR3 protein is CASRHREFNEKLFF. The CDR3, as DNA: TGTGCCAGCAGACACAGAGAGTTTAATGAAAAACTGTTTTTT. This chain joins TRBV25-1 and TRBJ1-4; D is ambiguous. V lost 6 bases and J lost 4, with 12 bases in between. The CDR3 has 14 residues. Germline V gene sequence: CDR1 MGHDK, CDR2 SYGVNS.

The chain links TRBV4-1 to TRBJ2-7; weak D call: TRBD2 (6 bases). Trimming left V 4 bases short and J 5 bases short, with 18 bases between. There are 15 residues in the CDR3. The germline V gene encodes CDR1 MGHRA and CDR2 YSYEKL. The CDR3 coding sequence is TGCGCCAGCAGCCCTTTCGGGGGAGAGGTTAACGAGCAGTACTTC. Its translation: CASSPFGGEVNEQYF.

The rearrangement joins TRBV5-1 to TRBJ2-1; TRBD2 matches at 9 bases. Germline lookup yields CDR1 SGHRS and CDR2 YFSETQ. CDR3 size: 20 residues. The V segment lost 0 bases and the J segment 4 bases; nucleotides outside the gene matches: 17. The CDR3 reads CASSLVGGWDSSGKYNEQFF. The CDR3 DNA reads as TGCGCCAGCAGCTTGGTCGGGGGCTGGGATTCTAGCGGGAAATACAATGAGCAGTTCTTC.